Each of the 19 T cell receptor beta chains below was sequenced from the same sample in a study of OX40 agonist ivuxolimab in advanced cancers. The data were produced by immunoSEQ multiplex PCR, yet TCRdb's version contains in-frame clones alone and is incomplete. The repertoire holds approximately 74,000 clones, with over 60% as singletons. The material was CD4+ or CD8+ T cells sorted from blood, obtained in a trial of the OX40 agonist ivuxolimab. The receptors come from an adult with an advanced solid tumor such as melanoma, head and neck, liver or kidney cancer.

DNA of the CDR3: TGTGCCAGCGGACTAGCGGGGTCCAATGAGCAGTTCTTC. It yields the protein CASGLAGSNEQFF. The chain has TRBV2 and TRBJ2-1; 12 bases fit TRBD2. V lost 8 bases, J lost 6 bases, and 2 bases stayed unmatched. Germline V gives CDR1 SNHLY, CDR2 FYNNEI. The CDR3 totals 13 residues. Full variable domain (rest looked up from reference TRBV2 and TRBJ2-1): EPEVTQTPSHQVTQMGQEVILRCVPISNHLYFYWYRQILGQKVEFLVSFYNNEISEKSEIFDDQFSVERPDGSNFTLKIRSTKLEDSAMYFCASGLAGSNEQFFGPGTRLTVL.

The V and J genes are TRBV27 and TRBJ2-3; D is uncertain. Germline CDR1 is MNHEY and CDR2 is SMNVEV (reference sequence). The CDR3 runs 16 residues. V gave up 5 bases and J gave up 0 bases, with 15 bases separating them. The CDR3 sequence: CASSPQGRFSTDTQYF. The CDR3 DNA reads TGTGCCAGCAGTCCCCAAGGGCGGTTTAGCACAGATACGCAGTATTTT.

The rearrangement joins TRBV5-1 to TRBJ2-7, with D unresolved. Germline V gene sequence: CDR1 SGHRS, CDR2 YFSETQ. Deletions cut 0 bases from V and 1 base from J, with 5 bases between. The CDR3 loop spans 13 amino acids. CDR3 loop: CASSLAGSYEQYF. The CDR3 coding sequence is TGCGCCAGCAGCTTGGCGGGTTCCTACGAGCAGTACTTC. The whole variable domain, remainder taken from reference TRBV5-1 and TRBJ2-7, is KAGVTQTPRYLIKTRGQQVTLSCSPISGHRSVSWYQQTPGQGLQFLFEYFSETQRNKGNFPGRFSGRQFSNSRSEMNVSTLELGDSALYLCASSLAGSYEQYFGPGTRLTVT.

The rearrangement links TRBV7-3 to TRBJ1-6, with D hard to call. Germline lookup yields CDR1 SGHTA and CDR2 FQGTGA. CDR3 length: 13 amino acids. Trimming cost V 4 bases and J 9 bases, with 10 bases left between them. The chain's CDR3 is CASSYQEGSPLHF. CDR3 DNA sequence: TGTGCCAGCAGCTACCAGGAGGGTTCACCCCTCCACTTT.

This clone has only a few counts. This chain joins TRBV15 and TRBJ1-4; no clear D gene. Trimming cost V 3 bases and J 0 bases, with 11 bases left between them. Germline lookup yields CDR1 LNHNV and CDR2 YYDKDF (reference sequence). The CDR3 covers 16 residues. DNA of the CDR3: TGTGCCACCAGCAGGGGAACCGTAGCAACTAATGAAAAACTGTTTTTT. This gives the protein CATSRGTVATNEKLFF.

The chain is built from TRBV18 and TRBJ2-7; TRBD2 is a possible D gene (5 bases). The V gene's germline CDR1 is KGHSH and CDR2 LQKENI. V lost 3 bases and J 4 bases, leaving 10 bases between the germline ends. The CDR3 has 13 residues. DNA of the CDR3: TGTGCCAGCTCACCGGCGGGTTTATACGAGCAGTACTTC. This gives the protein CASSPAGLYEQYF.

The V and J genes are TRBV11-2 and TRBJ2-1; the match to TRBD2 covers 15 bases. The length of the CDR3 is 17 residues. The germline CDR1 and CDR2 sequences are SGHAT and FQNNGV. V shed 5 bases, J shed 7 bases, and the junction held 9 bases outside the gene matches. CDR3 nucleotide sequence: TGTGCCAGCAGCGGCGGACTAGCGGGAGGGTATCATAATGAGCAGTTCTTC. Protein product: CASSGGLAGGYHNEQFF.

The CDR3 coding sequence is TGTGCCAGCAGTGTTGCCTACACTGAAGCTTTCTTT. It yields the protein CASSVAYTEAFF. The rearrangement uses TRBV2 and TRBJ1-1, with D unclear. Germline V lookup: CDR1 SNHLY, CDR2 FYNNEI. The CDR3 is made up of 12 amino acids. V was cut by 4 bases and J by 3 bases, with 6 bases left in between.

This clone was recorded only once. The CDR3 reads CSVVQGAREQYF. The DNA for the CDR3 is TGCAGCGTTGTCCAGGGGGCGCGAGAGCAGTACTTC. This chain joins TRBV29-1 and TRBJ2-7, with TRBD1 identical over 8 bases. Germline assignment: CDR1 SQVTM and CDR2 ANQGSEA. The CDR3 consists of 12 residues. V shed 4 bases and J 7 bases; nucleotides not matched to a gene: 6.

This clone was picked up one time. One end of the junction fails to match germline, which may point to a read error. This chain's CDR3 is CASSLTGLIFHF. CDR3 bases: TGTGCCAGCAGCTTAACCGGGCTCATATTCCACTTC. The chain employs TRBV7-9 and TRBJ2-7; D is ambiguous. Germline V CDR1 and CDR2: SEHNR, FQNEAQ (reference sequence). The CDR3 loop spans 12 amino acids.

The gene calls are TRBV20-1 and TRBJ1-4; a possible D gene is TRBD1 (6 bases). Trimming took off 4 bases at V and 7 bases at J, with 7 bases between the two ends. Germline-derived CDR1 and CDR2 are DFQATT and SNEGSKA (reference sequence). CDR3 length: 11 amino acids. CDR3 in DNA: TGCAGTGCTATACAGGGTGAAAAACTGTTTTTT. Its translation is CSAIQGEKLFF.

The genes are TRBV4-1 and TRBJ2-2, with D maybe TRBD1 (5 bases). Germline V gene lookup returns CDR1 MGHRA and CDR2 YSYEKL. The CDR3 runs to 17 residues. V was clipped by 0 bases and J by 0 bases, with 11 bases between them. The CDR3 sequence is CASSQDPDSTNTGELFF. CDR3 bases: TGCGCCAGCAGCCAAGACCCTGACAGTACGAACACCGGGGAGCTGTTTTTT.

Only one count was recorded for this clone. This chain uses TRBV27 with TRBJ2-2; 8 bases map to TRBD1. This CDR3 is 15 amino acids long. The junction had 9 bases not matched to a gene; V was cut back by 5 bases and J by 7 bases. Germline-derived CDR1 and CDR2 are MNHEY and SMNVEV (reference sequence). CDR3 DNA: TGTGCCAGCAGTGGATCCAGGGGGCGTAACGGGGAGCTGTTTTTT. Protein sequence: CASSGSRGRNGELFF.

The rearrangement uses TRBV27 and TRBJ2-3, with D unclear. The V end lost 6 bases, the J end lost 4 bases, and 11 bases lay between the germline ends. Germline V gene lookup returns CDR1 MNHEY and CDR2 SMNVEV (reference sequence). There are 13 residues in the CDR3. Here the CDR3 reads CASRGQSADTQYF. The CDR3 bases are TGTGCCAGCAGGGGCCAGAGCGCAGATACGCAGTATTTT.

This clone was observed a single time. This CDR3 reads CASSQDRILRNTIYF. The CDR3 nucleotides read TGTGCCAGCAGCCAAGATAGGATATTAAGAAACACCATATATTTT. V is TRBV4-2 and J is TRBJ1-3, with D hard to call. The CDR3 is made up of 15 amino acids. V was trimmed by 0 bases and J by 5 bases, leaving 11 bases between them. In germline, CDR1 is LGHNA, CDR2 YNFKEQ.

This chain uses TRBV19 with TRBJ2-5, with TRBD2 matching over 7 bases. V shed 6 bases, J shed 3 bases, and the junction held 7 bases outside the gene matches. The V gene's germline CDR1 is LNHDA and CDR2 SQIVND (reference sequence). The CDR3 is made up of 14 amino acids. The CDR3 bases are TGTGCCAGTAGGGGCGGGAGTGGAGAAGAGACCCAGTACTTC. Translating gives CASRGGSGEETQYF. Full variable domain (outside the CDR3, taken from reference TRBV19 and TRBJ2-5): DGGITQSPKYLFRKEGQNVTLSCEQNLNHDAMYWYRQDPGQGLRLIYYSQIVNDFQKGDIAEGYSVSREKKESFPLTVTSAQKNPTAFYLCASRGGSGEETQYFGPGTRLLVL.

This chain uses TRBV2 with TRBJ2-3; 7 bases are shared with TRBD1. J was trimmed by 2 bases and V by 5 bases; bases with no gene match: 7. Germline V gives CDR1 SNHLY, CDR2 FYNNEI. The CDR3 runs 15 residues. The CDR3 sequence: CASSLQGPNTDTQYF. The CDR3 bases are TGTGCCAGCAGTTTACAGGGGCCAAACACAGATACGCAGTATTTT.

The gene calls are TRBV5-8 and TRBJ2-1; TRBD2 agrees at 8 bases. The CDR3 length is 15 residues. Germline trimming cut 0 bases from V and 4 bases from J; bases unmatched to any gene: 3. CDR1 and CDR2 from the germline V gene are SGHTS and YDEGEE. CDR3 sequence reads: CASSLGTSSYNEQFF. Written as DNA, the CDR3 is TGTGCCAGCAGCTTGGGGACTAGCAGTTACAATGAGCAGTTCTTC.

The chain uses TRBV5-4 and TRBJ2-7; TRBD2 matches at 7 bases. There are 14 residues in the CDR3. With 0 bases clipped from V and 5 bases from J, the junction kept 5 bases outside the gene matches. Germline V gene data show CDR1 as SGHNT and CDR2 as YYREEE (reference sequence). The CDR3 sequence is CASSLAGGGDEQYF. The CDR3 DNA is TGTGCCAGCAGCTTGGCGGGAGGAGGCGACGAGCAGTACTTC.